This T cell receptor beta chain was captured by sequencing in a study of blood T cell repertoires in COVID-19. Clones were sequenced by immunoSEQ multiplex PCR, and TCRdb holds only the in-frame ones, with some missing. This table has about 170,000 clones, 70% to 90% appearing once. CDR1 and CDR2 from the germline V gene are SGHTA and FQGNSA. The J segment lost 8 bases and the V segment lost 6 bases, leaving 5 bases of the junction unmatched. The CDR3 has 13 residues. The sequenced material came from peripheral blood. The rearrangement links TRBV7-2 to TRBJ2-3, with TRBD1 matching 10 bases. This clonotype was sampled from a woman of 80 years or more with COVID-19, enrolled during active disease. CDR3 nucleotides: TGTGCCAGCAGTCTAGACAGGGGGCGTACGCAGTATTTT. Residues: CASSLDRGRTQYF.